The 20 T cell receptor beta chains in this list originate from one sample, sequenced in a study of long-term antiretroviral therapy in people with HIV. Running of the v3.0 immunoSEQ assay took place at survey level. The table came from immunoSEQ multiplex PCR; TCRdb's copy has only in-frame clones and leaves some out. The repertoire holds tens of thousands of clones, with about 94% as singletons. The sequences come from unsorted PBMCs, collected 4.1 years after starting antiretroviral therapy. The receptors come from a woman aged 50 to 60 with HIV.

In DNA form, the CDR3 reads TGTGCCAGCAGCCCCGGCCGGACTAGCGGGGGAGGTGAGCAGTTCTTC. Amino acid sequence: CASSPGRTSGGGEQFF. The chain uses TRBV7-6 and TRBJ2-1, with 13 bases matching TRBD2. Trimming took 5 bases from V and 9 from J; bases not matched to a gene: 10. The germline V gene encodes CDR1 SGHVS and CDR2 FNYEAQ. The CDR3 contains 16 residues.

The DNA of the CDR3 is TGTGCCAGCAGCGTAGTGGGGCAGGGGGACACTGAAGCTTTCTTT. Translation gives CASSVVGQGDTEAFF. The genes are TRBV9 and TRBJ1-1; 7 positions match TRBD1. The germline V gene has CDR1 SGDLS and CDR2 YYNGEE. The trim removed 0 bases at V and 3 bases at J, leaving 5 bases unmatched. This CDR3 contains 15 residues.

This chain joins TRBV9 and TRBJ1-6; D is uncertain. V lost 0 bases and J 11 bases, leaving 12 bases between the germline ends. The CDR3 consists of 14 residues. The V gene's germline CDR1 is SGDLS and CDR2 YYNGEE. CDR3 sequence: CASSVDGVMPPLHF. Here the CDR3 DNA reads TGTGCCAGCAGCGTAGACGGGGTCATGCCACCCCTCCACTTT.

CDR3 protein: CASSDADRAPWDGYTF. The CDR3 DNA reads as TGTGCCAGCAGCGATGCGGACAGGGCCCCATGGGATGGCTACACCTTC. This sequence joins TRBV7-9 and TRBJ1-2; TRBD1 aligns across 8 bases. The CDR3 is 16 residues long. Germline loops: CDR1 SEHNR, CDR2 FQNEAQ (reference sequence). V trimming: 5 bases; J trimming: 6 bases; junction bases outside the gene matches: 14.

This chain links TRBV6-5 with TRBJ1-1; no reliable D call. The CDR3 is made up of 14 amino acids. The V and J ends lost 0 bases and 0 bases respectively, with 5 bases between them. Germline lookup yields CDR1 MNHEY and CDR2 SVGAGI. CDR3 coding DNA: TGTGCCAGCAGTTACTCAGTATTGAACACTGAAGCTTTCTTT. Protein sequence: CASSYSVLNTEAFF.

The chain joins TRBV11-3 to TRBJ2-2; D is perhaps TRBD1 or TRBD2 (5 bases each). The CDR3 covers 17 residues. V lost 2 bases and J lost 5, with 18 bases in between. Germline CDR1 reads SGHNT; CDR2 reads YENEEA. CDR3 nucleotides: TGTGCCAGCAGCTTATTCCCCGGGGCTTTGAGGACCGGGGAGCTGTTTTTT. Its translation: CASSLFPGALRTGELFF.

The V and J genes are TRBV27 and TRBJ2-7, with TRBD2 matching over 7 bases. Germline-derived CDR1 and CDR2 are MNHEY and SMNVEV (reference sequence). The V segment lost 5 bases and the J segment 6 bases; nucleotides outside the gene matches: 4. The CDR3 covers 12 residues. This chain's CDR3 is CASSPTSAEQYF. The CDR3, as DNA: TGTGCCAGCAGTCCTACTAGCGCCGAGCAGTACTTC.

The V gene is TRBV19, the J gene TRBJ1-5; D uncertain. CDR3 length: 16 residues. Germline CDR1 reads LNHDA; CDR2 reads SQIVND (reference sequence). Trimming stripped 1 base from V and 3 bases from J, with 13 bases between. The CDR3 protein is CASSIGGRQYNQPQHF. CDR3 nucleotide sequence: TGTGCCAGTAGTATAGGGGGTAGGCAGTACAATCAGCCCCAGCATTTT.

The J gene is TRBJ2-3, the V gene TRBV6-1; D unclear. In germline, CDR1 is MNHNS, CDR2 SASEGT. Trimming stripped 2 bases from V and 1 base from J, with 16 bases between. The CDR3 totals 17 residues. CDR3 residues: CASSESRWGQGTDTQYF. For the CDR3, the DNA is TGTGCCAGCAGTGAAAGCCGTTGGGGTCAAGGCACAGATACGCAGTATTTT.

V gene TRBV19 combines with J gene TRBJ2-3; D unclear. Per the germline V gene, CDR1 is LNHDA and CDR2 is SQIVND (reference sequence). V shed 4 bases and J shed 6 bases, with 11 bases lying between them. CDR3 length: 13 residues. The CDR3 loop reads CASSTATRDTQYF. CDR3 coding DNA: TGTGCCAGTAGTACCGCGACGAGGGATACGCAGTATTTT.

J is TRBJ2-5 and V is TRBV4-1, with D hard to call. The germline CDR1 and CDR2 sequences are MGHRA and YSYEKL. The CDR3 runs to 17 residues. V was clipped by 0 bases and J by 4 bases, with 18 bases between them. CDR3 nucleotide sequence: TGCGCCAGCAGCCAAGATGAGTACAACCCCAGATCAGAGACCCAGTACTTC. Encoded protein: CASSQDEYNPRSETQYF.

The J gene is TRBJ1-5, the V gene TRBV30; 7 bases line up with TRBD1. The CDR3 consists of 16 residues. V was pared by 1 base and J by 0 bases, with 6 bases of the junction left unmatched. Looked up from germline, CDR1 is GTSNPN and CDR2 is SVGIG (reference sequence). The CDR3 is CAWSDRGPYSNQPQHF. The CDR3 coding sequence is TGTGCCTGGAGTGACAGGGGCCCTTATAGCAATCAGCCCCAGCATTTT. The entire variable domain, with the rest obtained from reference TRBV30 and TRBJ1-5, is as follows: SQTIHQWPATLVQPVGSPLSLECTVEGTSNPNLYWYRQAAGRGLQLLFYSVGIGQISSEVPQNLSASRPQDRQFILSSKKLLLSDSGFYLCAWSDRGPYSNQPQHFGDGTRLSIL.

V usage is TRBV7-9 and J usage is TRBJ1-4; 7 bases map to TRBD1. V dropped 6 bases and J dropped 4; count of bases not matched to a gene: 8. Germline assignment: CDR1 SEHNR and CDR2 FQNEAQ (reference sequence). The CDR3 is made up of 15 amino acids. CDR3 protein: CASSVAGTVNEKLFF. In nucleotides, the CDR3 is TGTGCCAGCAGTGTCGCCGGGACAGTTAATGAAAAACTGTTTTTT.

The CDR3 region is CASSDSGGDTGELFF. The CDR3 DNA follows: TGTGCCAGCAGTGACAGCGGGGGCGACACCGGGGAGCTGTTTTTT. This chain links TRBV6-4 with TRBJ2-2, with TRBD2 matching 8 bases. V was pared by 2 bases and J by 3 bases, with 2 bases of the junction left unmatched. This CDR3 contains 15 residues. Germline CDR1 MRHNA, CDR2 SNTAGT.

The V call is TRBV11-2, the J call TRBJ2-3; 7 nucleotides line up with TRBD2. Looked up from germline, CDR1 is SGHAT and CDR2 is FQNNGV. The V segment lost 1 base and the J segment 1 base; nucleotides outside the gene matches: 2. The CDR3 extends over 15 amino acids. This CDR3 is CASSLAGGGTDTQYF. CDR3 sequence (DNA): TGTGCCAGCAGCTTAGCTGGGGGGGGCACAGATACGCAGTATTTT.

This chain joins TRBV6-1 and TRBJ1-1; the D is unclear. CDR3 length equals 13 residues. Trimming cost V 5 bases and J 3 bases, with 10 bases left between them. CDR1 is MNHNS and CDR2 is SASEGT in the germline V gene. This CDR3 reads CASSTTADTEAFF. CDR3 coding DNA: TGTGCCAGCAGTACCACAGCGGACACTGAAGCTTTCTTT.

This rearrangement joins TRBV7-8 to TRBJ2-3, with 11 bases fitting TRBD2. J was trimmed by 4 bases and V by 1 base; bases with no gene match: 4. CDR1 is SGHVS, CDR2 FQNEAQ, per germline. The CDR3 has 16 residues. CDR3 sequence: CASSLEPSGGPDTQYF. The CDR3 DNA is TGTGCCAGCAGCTTAGAGCCTAGCGGGGGGCCAGATACGCAGTATTTT.

This chain links TRBV5-1 with TRBJ2-2, with a weak D call TRBD1 (6 bases). Germline CDR1 reads SGHRS; CDR2 reads YFSETQ. CDR3 length equals 14 residues. V gave up 6 bases and J gave up 4 bases, with 13 bases separating them. CDR3 sequence (DNA): TGCGCCAGCAAATGGACAGAACTCACCGGGGAGCTGTTTTTT. This translates into CASKWTELTGELFF. Looking up the rest from reference TRBV5-1 and TRBJ2-2 gives the full variable domain: KAGVTQTPRYLIKTRGQQVTLSCSPISGHRSVSWYQQTPGQGLQFLFEYFSETQRNKGNFPGRFSGRQFSNSRSEMNVSTLELGDSALYLCASKWTELTGELFFGEGSRLTVL.

CDR3 nucleotides: TGTGCCAGTAGGATCAGCGGGGGGGACTACAATGAGCAGTTCTTC. Residues: CASRISGGDYNEQFF. The chain carries TRBV19 and TRBJ2-1, with 10 nucleotides matching TRBD2. This CDR3 comprises 15 residues. CDR1 is LNHDA, CDR2 SQIVND, per germline (reference sequence). V shed 6 bases, J shed 3 bases, and the junction held 5 bases outside the gene matches.

The chain is built from TRBV9 and TRBJ1-2; 7 nucleotides align to TRBD1. V lost 1 base to trimming and J lost 8 bases; unmatched junction nucleotides: 5. The CDR3 covers 13 residues. Germline loops: CDR1 SGDLS, CDR2 YYNGEE. The CDR3 sequence is CASSVLQGNGYTF. Here the CDR3 DNA reads TGTGCCAGCAGCGTACTACAGGGGAACGGCTACACCTTC.